The entry below describes one TCR beta chain. This specimen comes from a study of T cell changes during pregnancy in multiple sclerosis. The protocol was immunoSEQ multiplex PCR, while the TCRdb copy is restricted to in-frame clones and leaves out a portion. The table lists just under 70,000 clones, about 89% of them singletons. Looked up from germline, CDR1 is LGHNA and CDR2 is YSLEER. V lost 4 bases, J lost 4 bases, and 10 bases stayed unmatched. The CDR3 contains 17 residues. This TCR derives from a female donor with multiple sclerosis, enrolled in a pregnancy study. Sequenced here: peripheral blood, sampled in the second trimester of pregnancy. The V and J genes are TRBV4-3 and TRBJ2-3, with TRBD2 matching over 11 bases. The CDR3 DNA reads as TGCGCCAGCAGCCGGACCACTAGCGGGGGTCGCGCAGATACGCAGTATTTT. Encoded protein: CASSRTTSGGRADTQYF.